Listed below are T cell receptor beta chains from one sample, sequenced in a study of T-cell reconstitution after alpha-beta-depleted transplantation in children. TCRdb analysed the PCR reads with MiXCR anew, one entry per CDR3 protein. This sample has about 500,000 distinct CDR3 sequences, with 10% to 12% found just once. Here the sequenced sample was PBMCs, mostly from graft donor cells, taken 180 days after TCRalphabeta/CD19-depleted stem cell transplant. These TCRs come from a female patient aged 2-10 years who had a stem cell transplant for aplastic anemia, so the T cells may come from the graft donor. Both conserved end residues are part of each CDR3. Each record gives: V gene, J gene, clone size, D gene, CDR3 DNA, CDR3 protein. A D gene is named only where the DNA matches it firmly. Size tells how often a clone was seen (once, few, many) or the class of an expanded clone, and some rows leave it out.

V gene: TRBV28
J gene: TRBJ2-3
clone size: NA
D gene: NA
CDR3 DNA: TGTGCCAGCAGTTTATGGGCGGATTTCACAGATACGCAGTATTTT
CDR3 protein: CASSLWADFTDTQYF

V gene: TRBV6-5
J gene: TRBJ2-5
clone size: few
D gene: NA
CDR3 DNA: TGTGCCAGCAGTTACTCCATCGCCTTTAGACGGGAGACCCAGTACTTC
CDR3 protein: CASSYSIAFRRETQYF

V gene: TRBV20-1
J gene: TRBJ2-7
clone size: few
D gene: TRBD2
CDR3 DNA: TGCAGTCTGGAAGCGGGGCCCTACGAGCAGTACTTC
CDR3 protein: CSLEAGPYEQYF

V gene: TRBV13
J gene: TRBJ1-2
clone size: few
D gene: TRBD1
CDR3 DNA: TGTGCCAGCAGCGTCGGGACAGGGAAATACTATGGCTACACCTTC
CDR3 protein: CASSVGTGKYYGYTF

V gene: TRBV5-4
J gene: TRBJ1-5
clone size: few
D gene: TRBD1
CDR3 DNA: TGTGCCAGCAGCGTTGGAGGATGGCAGGGGGCGTATCAGCCCCAGCATTTT
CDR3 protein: CASSVGGWQGAYQPQHF

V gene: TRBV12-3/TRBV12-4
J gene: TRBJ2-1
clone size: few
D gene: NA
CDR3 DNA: TGTGCCAGCAGTTTAAGGGGGGGCGGCACTAGCGTCAACTACAATGAGCAGTTCTTC
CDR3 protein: CASSLRGGGTSVNYNEQFF

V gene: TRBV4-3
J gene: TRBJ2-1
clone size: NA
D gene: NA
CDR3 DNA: TGCGCCAGCAGCCAAGACTGGGGAGAATCCTACAATGAGCAGTTCTTC
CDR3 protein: CASSQDWGESYNEQFF

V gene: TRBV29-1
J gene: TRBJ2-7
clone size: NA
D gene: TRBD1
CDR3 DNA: TGCAGCGTTGAAGATCTCAGGACAGGGGGCAAATACGAGCAGTACTTC
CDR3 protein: CSVEDLRTGGKYEQYF

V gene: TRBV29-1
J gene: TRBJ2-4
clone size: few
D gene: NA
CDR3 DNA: TGCAGCGTTGGGAGCCGTCGGAACATTCAGTACTTC
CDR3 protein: CSVGSRRNIQYF

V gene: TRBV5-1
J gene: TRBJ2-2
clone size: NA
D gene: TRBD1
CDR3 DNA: TGCGCCAGCAGCCCCCAGGACAGGGTCACCGGGGAGCTGTTTTTT
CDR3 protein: CASSPQDRVTGELFF

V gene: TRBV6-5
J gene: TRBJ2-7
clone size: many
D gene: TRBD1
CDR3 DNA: TGTGCCAGCAGTTACCTCCGACAGGGGGCACCCTACGAGCAGTACTTC
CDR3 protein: CASSYLRQGAPYEQYF

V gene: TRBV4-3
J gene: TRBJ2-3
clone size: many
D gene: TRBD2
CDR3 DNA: TGCGCCAGCAGCCAAGATCTCGGACTAGTTTGGGATACGCAGTATTTT
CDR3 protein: CASSQDLGLVWDTQYF

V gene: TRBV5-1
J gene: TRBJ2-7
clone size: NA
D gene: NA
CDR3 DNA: TGCGCCAGCAGCTTGGCCGCAGAATCCTACGAGCAGTACTTC
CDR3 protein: CASSLAAESYEQYF

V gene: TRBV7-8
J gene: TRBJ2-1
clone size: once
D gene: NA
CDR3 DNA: TGTGCCAGCAACCGGAAGAGCTCCTGCAATGAGCAGTTCTTC
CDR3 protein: CASNRKSSCNEQFF

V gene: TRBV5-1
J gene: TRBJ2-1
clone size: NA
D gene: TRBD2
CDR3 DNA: TGCGCCAGCAAAGGGAGCGGGAGTAAGTCCTACAATGAGCAGTTCTTC
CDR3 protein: CASKGSGSKSYNEQFF

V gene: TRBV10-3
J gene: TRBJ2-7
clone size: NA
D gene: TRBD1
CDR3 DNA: TGTGCCATCAGTGACCCCCTAAATCGACAGGGGAAGGTCTACGAGCAGTACTTC
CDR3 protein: CAISDPLNRQGKVYEQYF

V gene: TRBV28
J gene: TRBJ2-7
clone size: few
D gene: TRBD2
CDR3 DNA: TGTGCCAGCAGCCCGCGGCTAGCGGGAGTCTACGAGCAGTACTTC
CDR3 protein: CASSPRLAGVYEQYF

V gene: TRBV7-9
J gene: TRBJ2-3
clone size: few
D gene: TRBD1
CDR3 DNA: TGTGCCAGCAGCTTCAGAGACAGGGTTGACGGCACGCAGTATTTT
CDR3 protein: CASSFRDRVDGTQYF

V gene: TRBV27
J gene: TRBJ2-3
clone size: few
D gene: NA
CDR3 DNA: TGTGCCAGCAGTCCAACAGGGTGGAGCACAGATACGCAGTATTTT
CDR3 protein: CASSPTGWSTDTQYF

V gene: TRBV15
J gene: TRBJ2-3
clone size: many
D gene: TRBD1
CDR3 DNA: TGTGCCACCAACCTACTATCAGGGGGAGAGGCAGATACGCAGTATTTT
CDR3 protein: CATNLLSGGEADTQYF

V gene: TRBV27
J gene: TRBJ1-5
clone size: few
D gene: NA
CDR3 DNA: TGTGCCAGCAGTTTAAGACAGGATAGTTTGGGGCCCCAGCATTTT
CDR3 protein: CASSLRQDSLGPQHF

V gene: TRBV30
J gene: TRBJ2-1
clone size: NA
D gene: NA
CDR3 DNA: TGTGCCTGGAGTACGAATGAGCAGTTCTTC
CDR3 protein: CAWSTNEQFF

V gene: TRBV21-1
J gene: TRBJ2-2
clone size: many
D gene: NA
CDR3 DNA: TGTGCCAGCATTCCTGAGCTGTTTTTT
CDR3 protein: CASIPELFF

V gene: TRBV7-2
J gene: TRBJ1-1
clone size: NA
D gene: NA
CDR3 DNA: TGTGCCAGCAGCTACCGGGGAGGGCACACTGAAGCTTTCTTT
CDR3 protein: CASSYRGGHTEAFF

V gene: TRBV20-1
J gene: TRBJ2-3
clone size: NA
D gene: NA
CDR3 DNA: TGCAGTGCCCTCGGAGGGGATACGCAGTATTTT
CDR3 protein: CSALGGDTQYF

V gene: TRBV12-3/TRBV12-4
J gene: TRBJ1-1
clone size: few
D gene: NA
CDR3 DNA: TGTGCCGGTCGGCTAGGAACTGAAGCTTTCTTT
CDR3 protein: CAGRLGTEAFF

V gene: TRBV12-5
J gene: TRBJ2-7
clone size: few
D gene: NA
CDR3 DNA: TGTGCTAGTGCCCCACCTTGGGGGGAGCAGTACTTC
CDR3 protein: CASAPPWGEQYF

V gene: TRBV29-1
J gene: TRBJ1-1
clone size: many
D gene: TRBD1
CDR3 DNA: TGCAGCGCCGCGGCGGACAGGGCCTACACTGAAGCTTTCTTT
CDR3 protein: CSAAADRAYTEAFF

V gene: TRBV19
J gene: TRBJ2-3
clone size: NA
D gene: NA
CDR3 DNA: TGTGCCAGTAGTATTGTGGGGGGTGGCGGAGATACGCAGTATTTT
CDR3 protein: CASSIVGGGGDTQYF

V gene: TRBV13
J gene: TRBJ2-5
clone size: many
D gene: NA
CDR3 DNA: TGTGCCAGCAGCCGAGAGGGATGGGCGGGAACCTTGGAGACCCAGTACTTC
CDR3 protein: CASSREGWAGTLETQYF

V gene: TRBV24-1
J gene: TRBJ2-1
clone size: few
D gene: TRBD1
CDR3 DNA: TGTGCCACCAGTGATTTCGAGGGGGCCCCCAAGGACAATGAGCAGTTCTTC
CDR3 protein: CATSDFEGAPKDNEQFF

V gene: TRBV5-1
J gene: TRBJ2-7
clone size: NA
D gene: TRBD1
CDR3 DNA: TGCGCCAGCAGCTTGGGGGACAGCCTCCCTGAGCAGTACTTC
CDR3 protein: CASSLGDSLPEQYF

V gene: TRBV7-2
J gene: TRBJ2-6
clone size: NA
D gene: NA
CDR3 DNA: TGTGCCAGCAGCTTATGGGGGAGGCTCTCTGGGGCCAACGTCCTGACTTTC
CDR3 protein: CASSLWGRLSGANVLTF

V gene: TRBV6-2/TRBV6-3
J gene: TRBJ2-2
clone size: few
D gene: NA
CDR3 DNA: TGTGCCAGCAGTTCCCGATACAGGGTCCCTTACGGGGAGCTGTTTTTT
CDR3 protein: CASSSRYRVPYGELFF

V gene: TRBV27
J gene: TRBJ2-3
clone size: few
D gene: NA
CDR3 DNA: TGTGCCAGCAGGGAAGGGAGCCGGCCAGATACGCAGTATTTT
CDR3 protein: CASREGSRPDTQYF

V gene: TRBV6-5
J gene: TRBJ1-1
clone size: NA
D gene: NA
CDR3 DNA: TGTGCCAGCAGTTCCGGGACCTTGAACACTGAAGCTTTCTTT
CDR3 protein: CASSSGTLNTEAFF

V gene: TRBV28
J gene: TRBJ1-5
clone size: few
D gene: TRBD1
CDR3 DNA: TGTGCCAGCAGTTCCCGGACAGGGGGTGCGAATCAGCCCCAGCATTTT
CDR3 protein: CASSSRTGGANQPQHF

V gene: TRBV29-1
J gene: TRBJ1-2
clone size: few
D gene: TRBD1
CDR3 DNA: TGCAGCGTTTCCCGGCCAGGGGGAGCCTATGGCTACACCTTC
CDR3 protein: CSVSRPGGAYGYTF

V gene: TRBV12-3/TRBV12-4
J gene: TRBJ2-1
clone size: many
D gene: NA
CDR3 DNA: TGTGCCAGCAGTTGGGGCACTTATGAGCAGTTCTTC
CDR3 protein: CASSWGTYEQFF

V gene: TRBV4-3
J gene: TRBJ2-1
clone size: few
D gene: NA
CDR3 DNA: TGCGCCAGCAGCCCCGTGGCGGGGTGGTCCTACAATGAGCAGTTCTTC
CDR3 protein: CASSPVAGWSYNEQFF

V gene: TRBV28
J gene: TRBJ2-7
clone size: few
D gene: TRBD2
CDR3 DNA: TGTGCCACGGGGGAGGGGCCTTCTAGGTACGAGCAGTACTTC
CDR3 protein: CATGEGPSRYEQYF

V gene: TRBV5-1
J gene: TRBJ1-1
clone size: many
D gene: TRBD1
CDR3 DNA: TGCGCCAGCACCTCGGGCGGAGGGACAGGGGATCGAGTCACTGAAGCTTTCTTT
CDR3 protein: CASTSGGGTGDRVTEAFF

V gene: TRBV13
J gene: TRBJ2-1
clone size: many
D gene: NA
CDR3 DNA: TGTGCCAGCAGCTTAATGGGGTCCAGCTCCTACAATGAGCAGTTCTTC
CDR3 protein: CASSLMGSSSYNEQFF

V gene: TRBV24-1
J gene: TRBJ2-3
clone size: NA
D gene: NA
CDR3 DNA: TGTGCCACCAGTGACACCGGACCTCGGAGTGGAGATACGCAGTATTTT
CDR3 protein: CATSDTGPRSGDTQYF

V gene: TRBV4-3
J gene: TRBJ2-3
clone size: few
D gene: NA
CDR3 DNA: TGCGCCAGCAGCCAAGATACAGTCGTGGGGCAGTATTTT
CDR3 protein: CASSQDTVVGQYF

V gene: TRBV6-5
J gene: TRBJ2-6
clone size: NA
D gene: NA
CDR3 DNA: TGTGCCACCACTTCGTCTCCTTCTGGGGCCAACGTCCTGACTTTC
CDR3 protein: CATTSSPSGANVLTF

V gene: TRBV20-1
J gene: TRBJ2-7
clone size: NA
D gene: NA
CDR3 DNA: TGCAGTGCTAGAGTCCCCCCAAAGGGACCCTACGAGCAGTACTTC
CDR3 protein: CSARVPPKGPYEQYF